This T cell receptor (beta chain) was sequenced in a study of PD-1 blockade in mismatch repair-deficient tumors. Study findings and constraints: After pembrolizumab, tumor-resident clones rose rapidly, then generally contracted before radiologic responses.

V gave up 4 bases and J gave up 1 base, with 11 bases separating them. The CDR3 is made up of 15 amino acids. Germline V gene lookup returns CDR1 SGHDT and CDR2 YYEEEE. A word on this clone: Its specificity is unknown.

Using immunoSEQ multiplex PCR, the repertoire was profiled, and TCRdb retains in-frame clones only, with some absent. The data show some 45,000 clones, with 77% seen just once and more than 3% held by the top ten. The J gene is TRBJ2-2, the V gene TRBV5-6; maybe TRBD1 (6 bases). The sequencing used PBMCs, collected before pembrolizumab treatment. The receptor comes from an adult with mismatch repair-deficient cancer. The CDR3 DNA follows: TGTGCCAGCAGCCCCCCAGGGGTGAACACCGGGGAGCTGTTTTTT. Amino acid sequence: CASSPPGVNTGELFF.